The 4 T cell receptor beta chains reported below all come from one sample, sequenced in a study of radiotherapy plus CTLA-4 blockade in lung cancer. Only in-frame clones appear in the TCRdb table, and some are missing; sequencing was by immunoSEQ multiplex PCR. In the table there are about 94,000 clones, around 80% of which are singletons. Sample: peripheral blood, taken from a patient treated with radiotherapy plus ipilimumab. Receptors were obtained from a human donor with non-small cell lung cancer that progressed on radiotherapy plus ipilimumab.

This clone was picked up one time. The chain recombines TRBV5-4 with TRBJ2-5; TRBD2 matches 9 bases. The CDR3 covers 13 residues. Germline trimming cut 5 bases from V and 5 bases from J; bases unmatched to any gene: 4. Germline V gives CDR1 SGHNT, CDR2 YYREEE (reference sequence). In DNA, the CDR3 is TGTGCCAGCAGTAGCGGGAGAGGTGAGACCCAGTACTTC. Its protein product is CASSSGRGETQYF.

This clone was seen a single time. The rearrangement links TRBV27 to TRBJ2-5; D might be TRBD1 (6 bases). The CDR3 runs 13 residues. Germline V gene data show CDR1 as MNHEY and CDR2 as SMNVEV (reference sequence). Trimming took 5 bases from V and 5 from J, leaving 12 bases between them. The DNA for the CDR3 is TGTGCCAGCAGTCTAACAGGGTTTGAGACCCAGTACTTC. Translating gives CASSLTGFETQYF.

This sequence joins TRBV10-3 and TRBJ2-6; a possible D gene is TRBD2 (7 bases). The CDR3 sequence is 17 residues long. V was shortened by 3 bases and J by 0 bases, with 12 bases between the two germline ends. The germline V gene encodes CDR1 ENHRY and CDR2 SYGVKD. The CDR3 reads CAISDGGASSGANVLTF. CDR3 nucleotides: TGTGCCATCAGTGATGGGGGGGCGTCCTCTGGGGCCAACGTCCTGACTTTC.

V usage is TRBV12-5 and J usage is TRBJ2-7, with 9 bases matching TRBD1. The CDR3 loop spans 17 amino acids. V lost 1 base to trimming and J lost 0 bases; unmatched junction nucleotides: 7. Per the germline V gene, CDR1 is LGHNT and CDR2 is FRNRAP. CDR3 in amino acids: CASGLARTGDSSYEQYF. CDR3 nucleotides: TGTGCTAGTGGTTTGGCAAGGACAGGGGATAGCTCCTACGAGCAGTACTTC.